This T cell receptor (beta chain) was found in a study of T cell repertoires in cytomegalovirus infection. Turning to the study itself: Public TCR beta signature analysis indicated the presence of both CMV infection and matching HLA type.

Each CDR3 protein is one row after TCRdb ran MiXCR on the reads. The sample yields some 180,000 distinct CDR3 sequences, about 18% seen once. V was pared by 10 bases and J by 1 base, with 19 bases between. The CDR3 covers 15 residues. J is TRBJ1-1 and V is TRBV12-3 or TRBV12-4; D is uncertain. The sequencing input was CD8+ T cells from PBMCs. This TCR came from a human donor in good health (CMV status not recorded). Some clones in this sample may be carry-over from other donors' samples. CDR3 region: CAIVKPGKGNTEAFF. In DNA, the CDR3 is TGTGCCATCGTAAAGCCGGGGAAGGGGAACACTGAAGCTTTCTTT.